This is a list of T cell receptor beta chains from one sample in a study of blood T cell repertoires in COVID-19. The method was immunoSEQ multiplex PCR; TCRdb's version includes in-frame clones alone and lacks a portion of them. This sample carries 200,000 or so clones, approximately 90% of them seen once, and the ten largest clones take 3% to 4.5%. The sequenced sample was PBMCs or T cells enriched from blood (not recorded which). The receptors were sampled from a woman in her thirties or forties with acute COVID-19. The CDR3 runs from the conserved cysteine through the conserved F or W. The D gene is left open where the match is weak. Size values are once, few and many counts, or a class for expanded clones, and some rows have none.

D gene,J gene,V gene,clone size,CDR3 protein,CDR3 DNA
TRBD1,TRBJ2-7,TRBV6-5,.,CASSPGTGIDEQYF,TGTGCCAGCTCCCCCGGGACAGGGATCGACGAGCAGTACTTC
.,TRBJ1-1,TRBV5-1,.,CASSLDGGTPEAFF,TGCGCCAGCAGCTTAGACGGGGGGACGCCCGAAGCTTTCTTT
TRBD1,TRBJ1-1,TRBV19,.,CASTQKGGVRNTEAFF,TGTGCCAGTACCCAGAAAGGGGGCGTACGGAACACTGAAGCTTTCTTT
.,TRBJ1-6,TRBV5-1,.,CASSLASGFQGSTYNSPLHF,TGCGCCAGCAGCTTGGCTTCGGGTTTTCAGGGAAGTACCTATAATTCACCCCTCCACTTT
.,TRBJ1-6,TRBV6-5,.,CASSGEGDSPLHF,TGTGCCAGCTCTGGGGAGGGGGATTCACCCCTCCACTTT
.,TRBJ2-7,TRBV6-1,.,CASSDRPYEQYF,TGTGCCAGCAGTGACAGGCCCTACGAGCAGTACTTC
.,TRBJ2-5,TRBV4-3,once,CASSQSSAGSRETQYF,TGCGCCAGCAGCCAAAGTTCGGCGGGGTCCAGGGAGACCCAGTACTTC
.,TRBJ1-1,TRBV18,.,CATTVIIGTEAFF,TGTGCCACCACTGTCATTATTGGCACTGAAGCTTTCTTT
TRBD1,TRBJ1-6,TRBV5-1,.,CASSLGWTGRSPLHF,TGCGCCAGCAGCTTGGGTTGGACAGGGCGTTCACCCCTCCACTTT
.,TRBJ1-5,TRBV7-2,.,CASSQGHSNQPQHF,TGTGCCAGCAGCCAGGGACATTCCAATCAGCCCCAGCATTTT
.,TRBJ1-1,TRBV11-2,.,CASSTLTGMNTEAFF,TGTGCCAGCAGCACCCTGACAGGCATGAACACTGAAGCTTTCTTT
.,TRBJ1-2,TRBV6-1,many,CASSAGGSNYGYTF,TGTGCCAGCAGTGCAGGTGGCTCTAACTATGGCTACACCTTC
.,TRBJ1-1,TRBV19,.,CASSMVGGLGEAFF,TGTGCCAGTAGTATGGTAGGGGGACTAGGTGAAGCTTTCTTT
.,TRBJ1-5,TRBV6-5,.,CASSYQRGGQPQHF,TGTGCCAGCAGTTACCAAAGGGGCGGCCAGCCCCAGCATTTT
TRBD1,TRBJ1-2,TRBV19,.,CASHSLDRGGYGYTF,TGTGCCAGTCACTCCTTGGACAGGGGAGGCTATGGCTACACCTTC
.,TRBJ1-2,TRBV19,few,CASSFSYGYTF,TGTGCCAGTAGTTTTAGCTATGGCTACACCTTC
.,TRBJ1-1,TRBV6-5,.,CASSVVPGTEAFF,TGTGCCAGCTCGGTCGTACCGGGCACTGAAGCTTTCTTT
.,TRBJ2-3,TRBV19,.,CASSPLEPDTQYF,TGTGCCAGTAGCCCCTTAGAGCCGGATACGCAGTATTTT
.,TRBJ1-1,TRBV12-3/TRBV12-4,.,CASSLDQAEAFF,TGTGCCAGCAGTTTAGACCAGGCTGAAGCTTTCTTT
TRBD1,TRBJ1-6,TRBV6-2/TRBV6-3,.,CASSSGTENSPLHF,TGTGCCAGCAGTTCCGGGACAGAAAATTCACCCCTCCACTTT
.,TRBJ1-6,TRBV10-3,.,CAIGAGGGGSPLHF,TGTGCCATCGGCGCGGGGGGCGGAGGTTCACCCCTCCACTTT
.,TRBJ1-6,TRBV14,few,CASSQDLGGGRLNSPLHF,TGTGCCAGCAGCCAAGATTTGGGAGGGGGGCGTCTGAATTCACCCCTCCACTTT
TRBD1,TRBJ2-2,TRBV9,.,CASSVAPGGATGELFF,TGTGCCAGCAGCGTAGCTCCAGGGGGCGCGACCGGGGAGCTGTTTTTT
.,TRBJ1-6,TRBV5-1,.,CASSLAVGGGFNSPLHF,TGCGCCAGCAGCTTGGCCGTGGGAGGGGGTTTTAATTCACCCCTCCACTTT
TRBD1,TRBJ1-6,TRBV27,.,CASRPGTGVNLHF,TGTGCCAGCAGGCCCGGGACAGGGGTTAACCTCCACTTT
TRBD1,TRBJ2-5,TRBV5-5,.,CASSSRQGARETQYF,TGTGCCAGCAGCTCCAGACAGGGGGCGCGGGAGACCCAGTACTTC
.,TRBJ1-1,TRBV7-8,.,CASSLEDRNTEAFF,TGTGCCAGCAGCTTAGAAGACAGAAACACTGAAGCTTTCTTT
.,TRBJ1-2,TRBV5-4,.,CASSFWQGGYTF,TGTGCCAGCAGCTTCTGGCAGGGTGGCTACACCTTC
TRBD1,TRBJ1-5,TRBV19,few,CASSTGQGARMGNQPQHF,TGTGCCAGTAGTACCGGACAGGGGGCCAGGATGGGCAATCAGCCCCAGCATTTT
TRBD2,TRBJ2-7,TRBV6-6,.,CASSYSGGIYEQYF,TGTGCCAGCAGTTATAGCGGGGGAATCTACGAGCAGTACTTC
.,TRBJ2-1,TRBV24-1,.,CATSGPRGQQFF,TGTGCCACCAGTGGGCCGCGGGGGCAGCAGTTCTTC
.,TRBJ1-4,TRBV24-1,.,CATSDHIGSSTNEKLFF,TGTGCCACCAGTGATCACATTGGGAGTTCAACTAATGAAAAACTGTTTTTT
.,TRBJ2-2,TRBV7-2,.,CASSLVRGGRNTGELFF,TGTGCCAGCAGCTTAGTCAGAGGGGGAAGGAACACCGGGGAGCTGTTTTTT
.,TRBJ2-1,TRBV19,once,CASNRDNEQFF,TGTGCCAGTAACAGAGACAATGAGCAGTTCTTC
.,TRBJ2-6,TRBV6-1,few,CASSDWLQRANVLTF,TGTGCCAGCAGTGATTGGCTACAGAGAGCCAACGTCCTGACTTTC
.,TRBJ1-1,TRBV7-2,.,CASSLVPGNTEAFF,TGTGCCAGCAGCTTAGTACCGGGGAACACTGAAGCTTTCTTT